Shown below are 19 T cell receptor beta chains from a single sample sequenced in a study of Ad26.COV2.S vaccination and SARS-CoV-2 variants. Using immunoSEQ multiplex PCR, the repertoire was profiled, and TCRdb retains in-frame clones only, with some absent. Found here are about 350,000 clones, about 88% of them singletons; the top ten hold roughly 3.1%. The treatment is: some 20 received Ad26.COV2.S at low or high dose, single or two shots; roughly five received placebo; per-sample allocation not given. Sample collection was performed on day 63 after the first vaccine or placebo injection. The sequencing here drew on peripheral blood, taken in a trial of Ad26.COV2.S vaccine versus placebo. The source is a person aged 18-60 years who received the Ad26.COV2.S COVID-19 vaccine or a placebo.

The chain is built from TRBV7-2 and TRBJ2-1; possibly TRBD1 for D (6 bases). The germline CDR1 and CDR2 sequences are SGHTA and FQGNSA. Trimming shortened V by 5 bases and J by 1 base, and 15 bases separated the two germline ends. This CDR3 is built from 16 residues. In nucleotides, the CDR3 is TGTGCCAGCAGCGGCACAGGGTCCCTTTCCTACAATGAGCAGTTCTTC. This translates into CASSGTGSLSYNEQFF.

The rearrangement uses TRBV3-1 (or the pseudogene TRBV3-2) and TRBJ1-2, with TRBD1 as a possible D gene (5 bases). The CDR3 sequence is 16 residues long. Germline V CDR1 and CDR2: LGHDT, YNNKEL (reference sequence). Trimming pared 3 bases from V and 4 bases from J, leaving 18 bases between. The DNA for the CDR3 is TGTGCCAGCAGCCAGAGGAGCCGTCCTGACAGCTATGGCTACACCTTC. Translated, it gives CASSQRSRPDSYGYTF.

The genes are TRBV29-1 and TRBJ2-1, with a tentative D call TRBD1 (6 bases). Germline V gene data show CDR1 as SQVTM and CDR2 as ANQGSEA. Trimming removed 6 bases from V and 2 bases from J, with 14 bases in between. This CDR3 is built from 14 residues. The DNA of the CDR3 is TGCAGCGTGGAGAAGGACAGAGCCTACAATGAGCAGTTCTTC. Protein sequence: CSVEKDRAYNEQFF.

This clone was counted a single time. The chain is built from TRBV15 and TRBJ1-3; 8 bases agree with TRBD1. CDR3 length equals 16 residues. V dropped 5 bases and J dropped 7; count of bases not matched to a gene: 13. Germline loops: CDR1 LNHNV, CDR2 YYDKDF (reference sequence). CDR3 loop: CATSPRNPRGQNTIYF. The CDR3 coding sequence is TGTGCCACCAGCCCGAGAAACCCCAGGGGGCAGAACACCATATATTTT.

CDR3 bases: TGTGCCAGCGGACCGGGACGGTCCACAGATACGCAGTATTTT. It is translated as CASGPGRSTDTQYF. This chain joins TRBV6-5 and TRBJ2-3, with D possibly being TRBD1 or TRBD2 (5 bases each). Looked up from germline, CDR1 is MNHEY and CDR2 is SVGAGI. The CDR3 spans 14 residues. V shed 8 bases and J shed 2 bases, with 14 bases lying between them.

This rearrangement joins TRBV7-8 to TRBJ2-1; D is perhaps TRBD1 or TRBD2 (6 bases each). The ends were cut back, 4 bases at V and 4 bases at J, with 14 bases in the middle. Per the germline V gene, CDR1 is SGHVS and CDR2 is FQNEAQ. This CDR3 region has 15 residues. Here the CDR3 DNA reads TGTGCCAGCAGCTACGGGGGCTTCGGATACAATGAGCAGTTCTTC. Protein: CASSYGGFGYNEQFF.

The chain combines TRBV19 with TRBJ2-1; D unclear. CDR1 is LNHDA, CDR2 SQIVND, per germline (reference sequence). Trimming cost V 3 bases and J 3 bases, with 6 bases left between them. CDR3 length equals 13 residues. In DNA, the CDR3 is TGTGCCAGTAGTATCCAAAACTACAATGAGCAGTTCTTC. Translating gives CASSIQNYNEQFF.

DNA of the CDR3: TGCGCCAGCAGTACCAGCGGGGCCCAAGAGACCCAGTACTTC. Residues: CASSTSGAQETQYF. V usage is TRBV10-1 and J usage is TRBJ2-5, with TRBD2 matching over 7 bases. This CDR3 is built from 14 residues. The germline CDR1 and CDR2 sequences are WNHNN and SYGVQD (reference sequence). V lost 5 bases, J lost 1 base, and 4 bases stayed unmatched.

The chain joins TRBV11-2 to TRBJ2-1; 9 bases fit TRBD2. Per germline, CDR1 SGHAT and CDR2 FQNNGV. This CDR3 contains 15 residues. V lost 3 bases and J lost 1; bases outside the gene matches: 1. This CDR3 is CASSLRGGSYNEQFF. CDR3 nucleotides: TGTGCCAGCAGCTTGCGGGGGGGATCCTACAATGAGCAGTTCTTC.

J is TRBJ2-2 and V is TRBV6-2 or TRBV6-3, with a tentative D call TRBD2 (5 bases). The CDR3 contains 15 residues. Germline-derived CDR1 and CDR2 are MNHEY and SVGEGT. V dropped 2 bases and J dropped 4 bases, with 11 bases sitting between them. The DNA for the CDR3 is TGTGCCAGCAGTTACCTTGGAGGCGGCACCGGGGAGCTGTTTTTT. Residues: CASSYLGGGTGELFF.

This clone was detected once. The rearrangement uses TRBV7-8 and TRBJ2-1; possibly TRBD1 or TRBD2 for D (6 bases each). Germline-derived CDR1 and CDR2 are SGHVS and FQNEAQ. The CDR3 has 16 residues. V lost 1 base and J 2 bases, leaving 12 bases between the germline ends. The CDR3 sequence: CASSLGVGGTYNEQFF. The DNA of the CDR3 is TGTGCCAGCAGCTTAGGGGTGGGGGGCACCTACAATGAGCAGTTCTTC. Complete variable domain (other parts from reference TRBV7-8 and TRBJ2-1): GAGVSQSPRYKVAKRGQDVALRCDPISGHVSLFWYQQALGQGPEFLTYFQNEAQLDKSGLPSDRFFAERPEGSVSTLKIQRTQQEDSAVYLCASSLGVGGTYNEQFFGPGTRLTVL.

The chain couples TRBV3-1 (or the pseudogene TRBV3-2) to TRBJ2-6; 10 bases match TRBD2. The junction had 4 bases not matched to a gene; V was cut back by 8 bases and J by 0 bases. From germline, CDR1 is LGHDT and CDR2 YNNKEL (reference sequence). The CDR3 spans 16 residues. CDR3 coding DNA: TGTGCCAGCTGTCAGCGGGGGGGCTCTGGGGCCAACGTCCTGACTTTC. Residues: CASCQRGGSGANVLTF.

The chain is built from TRBV6-1 and TRBJ1-1, with 7 nucleotides matching TRBD1. Germline CDR1 reads MNHNS; CDR2 reads SASEGT. The V and J ends lost 5 bases and 4 bases, in that order; junction bases with no gene match: 4. The CDR3 consists of 13 residues. CDR3 bases: TGTGCCAGCAGTCAACAGGGGAGCACTGAAGCTTTCTTT. It codes for CASSQQGSTEAFF.

The rearrangement links TRBV29-1 to TRBJ2-5, with 10 nucleotides matching TRBD2. This CDR3 region has 17 residues. Germline V gene lookup returns CDR1 SQVTM and CDR2 ANQGSEA. V gave up 6 bases and J gave up 4 bases; unmatched junction bases: 17. The CDR3 nucleotides read TGCAGCGTGTTAAAGGGGGCTAGCGGGAGAGGTTTAGAGACCCAGTACTTC. Translation gives CSVLKGASGRGLETQYF.

The chain employs TRBV7-2 and TRBJ2-1, with TRBD2 matching over 7 bases. CDR3 length: 17 amino acids. The junction had 8 bases not matched to a gene; V was cut back by 2 bases and J by 1 base. The V gene's germline CDR1 is SGHTA and CDR2 FQGNSA. CDR3 sequence (DNA): TGTGCCAGCAGCTTATCCCCGGGGGAGGGGTCCTACAATGAGCAGTTCTTC. Translation gives CASSLSPGEGSYNEQFF.

The chain joins TRBV11-3 to TRBJ2-1; D is possibly TRBD2 (6 bases). The CDR3 covers 17 residues. Germline V gene data show CDR1 as SGHNT and CDR2 as YENEEA. The V end lost 1 base, the J end lost 5 bases, and 18 bases lay between the germline ends. This CDR3 is CASSLGPDSGEDNEQFF. The DNA for the CDR3 is TGTGCCAGCAGCTTAGGTCCAGACAGTGGGGAGGACAATGAGCAGTTCTTC.

The chain couples TRBV10-3 to TRBJ2-3; D is perhaps TRBD2 (6 bases). From germline, CDR1 is ENHRY and CDR2 SYGVKD. The CDR3 is 17 residues long. V lost 7 bases and J lost 2, with 22 bases in between. In DNA form, the CDR3 reads TGTGCCATCACCCCTAAGCACGCAGCGGGCCTCACAGATACGCAGTATTTT. It specifies CAITPKHAAGLTDTQYF.

This rearrangement joins TRBV7-8 to TRBJ1-3; D remains ambiguous. This CDR3 is 17 amino acids long. Between the trimmed V and J ends, which lost 4 bases and 0 bases, there was a span of 16 bases. CDR1 and CDR2 (germline): SGHVS, FQNEAQ. CDR3 protein: CASSSLNGRVSGNTIYF. The CDR3 coding sequence is TGTGCCAGCAGCTCTCTGAATGGGCGGGTCTCTGGAAACACCATATATTTT.

The chain links TRBV3-1 (or the pseudogene TRBV3-2) to TRBJ2-3, with a weak D call TRBD2 (5 bases). This CDR3 has 17 amino acids. Germline values: CDR1 LGHDT, CDR2 YNNKEL (reference sequence). Between the trimmed V and J ends, which lost 1 base and 0 bases, there was a span of 14 bases. This CDR3 reads CASSQGLASFSTDTQYF. The CDR3 DNA follows: TGTGCCAGCAGCCAAGGCCTAGCTTCCTTTAGCACAGATACGCAGTATTTT.